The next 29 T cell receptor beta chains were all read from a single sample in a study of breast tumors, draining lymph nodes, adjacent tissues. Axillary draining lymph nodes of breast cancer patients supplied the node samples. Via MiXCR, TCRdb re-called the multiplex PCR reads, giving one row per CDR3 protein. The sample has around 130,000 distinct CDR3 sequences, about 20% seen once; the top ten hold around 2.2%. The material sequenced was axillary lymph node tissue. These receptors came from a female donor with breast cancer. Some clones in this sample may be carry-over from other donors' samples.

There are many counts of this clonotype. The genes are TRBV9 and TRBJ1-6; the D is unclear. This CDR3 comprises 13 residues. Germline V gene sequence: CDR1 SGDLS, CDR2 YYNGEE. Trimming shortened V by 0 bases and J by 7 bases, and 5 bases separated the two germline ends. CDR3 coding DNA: TGTGCCAGCAGCGTAGATTGGAATTCACCCCTCCACTTT. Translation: CASSVDWNSPLHF.

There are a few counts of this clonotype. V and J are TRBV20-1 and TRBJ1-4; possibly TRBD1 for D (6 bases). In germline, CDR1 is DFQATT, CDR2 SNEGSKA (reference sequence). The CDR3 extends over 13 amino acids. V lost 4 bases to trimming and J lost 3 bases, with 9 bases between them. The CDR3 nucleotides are TGCAGTGCTACAGGGGCGGCTAATGAAAAACTGTTTTTT. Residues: CSATGAANEKLFF.

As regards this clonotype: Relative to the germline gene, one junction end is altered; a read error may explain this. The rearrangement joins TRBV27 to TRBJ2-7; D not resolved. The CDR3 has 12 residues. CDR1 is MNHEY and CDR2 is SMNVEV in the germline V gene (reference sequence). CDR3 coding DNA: TGTGCCAGCAGAACCAGCGCCTACGAGCAGTGCTTC. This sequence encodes CASRTSAYEQCF.

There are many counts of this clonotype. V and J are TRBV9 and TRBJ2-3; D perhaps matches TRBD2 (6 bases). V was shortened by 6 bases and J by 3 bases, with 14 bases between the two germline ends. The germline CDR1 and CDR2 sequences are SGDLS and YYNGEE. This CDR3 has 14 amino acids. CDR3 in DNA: TGTGCCAGCACAACGGGAGTGGAGACAGATACGCAGTATTTT. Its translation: CASTTGVETDTQYF.

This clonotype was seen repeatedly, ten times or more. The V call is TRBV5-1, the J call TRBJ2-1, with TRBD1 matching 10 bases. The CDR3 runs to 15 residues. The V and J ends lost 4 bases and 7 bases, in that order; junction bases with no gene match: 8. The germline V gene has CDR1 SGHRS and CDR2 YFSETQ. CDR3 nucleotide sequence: TGCGCCAGCAGCGACCCGGGACAGGGGTTGAATGAGCAGTTCTTC. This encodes CASSDPGQGLNEQFF.

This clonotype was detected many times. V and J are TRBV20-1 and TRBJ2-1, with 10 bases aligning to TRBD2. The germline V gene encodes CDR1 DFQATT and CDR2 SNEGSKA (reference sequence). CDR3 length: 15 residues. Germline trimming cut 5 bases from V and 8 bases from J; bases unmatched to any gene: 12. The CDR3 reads CSACPIAGGGHEQFF. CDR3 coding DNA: TGCAGTGCTTGCCCCATAGCGGGGGGCGGGCATGAGCAGTTCTTC.

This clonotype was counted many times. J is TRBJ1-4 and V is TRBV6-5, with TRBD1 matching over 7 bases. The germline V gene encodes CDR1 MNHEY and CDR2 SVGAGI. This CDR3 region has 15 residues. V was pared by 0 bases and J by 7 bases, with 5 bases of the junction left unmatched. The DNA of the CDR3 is TGTGCCAGCAGTTACTCAGGGGGCTCTGGTGAAAAACTGTTTTTT. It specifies CASSYSGGSGEKLFF.

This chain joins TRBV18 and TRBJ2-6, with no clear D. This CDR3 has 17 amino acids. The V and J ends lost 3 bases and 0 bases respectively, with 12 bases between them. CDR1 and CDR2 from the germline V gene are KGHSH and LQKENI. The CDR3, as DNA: TGTGCCAGCTCACCGGGCTCGGCCCCCTCTGGGGCCAACGTCCTGACTTTC. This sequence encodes CASSPGSAPSGANVLTF.

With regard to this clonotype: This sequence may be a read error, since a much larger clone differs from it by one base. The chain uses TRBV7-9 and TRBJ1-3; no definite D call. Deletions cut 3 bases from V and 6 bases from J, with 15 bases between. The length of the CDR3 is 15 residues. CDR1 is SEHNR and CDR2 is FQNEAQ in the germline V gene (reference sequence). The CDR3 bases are TGTGCCAGCAGCTTCTTGTCAGGAACTGTAAACACCATATATTTT. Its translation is CASSFLSGTVNTIYF.

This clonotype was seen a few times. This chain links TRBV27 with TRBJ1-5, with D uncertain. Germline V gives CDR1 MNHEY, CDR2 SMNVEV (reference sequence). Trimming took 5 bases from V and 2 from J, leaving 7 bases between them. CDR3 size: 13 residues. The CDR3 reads CASSGAGNQPQHF. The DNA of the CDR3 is TGTGCCAGCAGTGGCGCGGGCAATCAGCCCCAGCATTTT.

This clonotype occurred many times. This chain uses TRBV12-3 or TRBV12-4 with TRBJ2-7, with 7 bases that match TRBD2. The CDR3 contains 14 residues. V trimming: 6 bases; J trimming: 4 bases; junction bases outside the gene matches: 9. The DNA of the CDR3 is TGTGCCAGCAGGGCTAGCGGAGAAAGTTACGAGCAGTACTTC. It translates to CASRASGESYEQYF.

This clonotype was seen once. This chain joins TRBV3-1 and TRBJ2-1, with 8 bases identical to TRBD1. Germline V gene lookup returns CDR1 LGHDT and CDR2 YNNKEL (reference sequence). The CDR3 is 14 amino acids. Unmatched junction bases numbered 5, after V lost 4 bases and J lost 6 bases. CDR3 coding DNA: TGTGCCAGCAGCCCAGACAGGGGTCCCAATGAGCAGTTCTTC. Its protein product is CASSPDRGPNEQFF.

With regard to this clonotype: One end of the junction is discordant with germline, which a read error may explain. The CDR3 nucleotides are TGCGCCTGGGCCTTATCAACTAATGAAGAACTGTTTTTT. This encodes CAWALSTNEELFF. J is TRBJ1-4 and V is TRBV30; no clear D. Germline-derived CDR1 and CDR2 are GTSNPN and SVGIG (reference sequence). This CDR3 comprises 13 residues.

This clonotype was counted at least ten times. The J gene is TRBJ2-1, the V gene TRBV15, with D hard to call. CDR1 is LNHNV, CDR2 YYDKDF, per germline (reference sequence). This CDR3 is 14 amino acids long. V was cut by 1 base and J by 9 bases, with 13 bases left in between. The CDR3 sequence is CATSRGGRDSEQFF. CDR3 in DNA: TGTGCCACCAGCAGAGGTGGAAGGGATAGTGAGCAGTTCTTC.

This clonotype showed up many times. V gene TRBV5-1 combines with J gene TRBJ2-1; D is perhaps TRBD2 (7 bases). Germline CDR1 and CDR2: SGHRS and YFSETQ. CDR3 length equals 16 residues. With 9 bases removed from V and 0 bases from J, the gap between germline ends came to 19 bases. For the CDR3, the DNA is TGCGCCACCACCATGGGGGGGCGGGTCTCCTACAATGAGCAGTTCTTC. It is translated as CATTMGGRVSYNEQFF.

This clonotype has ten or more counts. The chain's CDR3 is CSASPATSGGTDTQYF. The CDR3 bases are TGCAGTGCTAGTCCTGCGACTAGCGGGGGCACAGATACGCAGTATTTT. The rearrangement links TRBV20-1 to TRBJ2-3; the match to TRBD2 covers 11 bases. Germline V gene sequence: CDR1 DFQATT, CDR2 SNEGSKA (reference sequence). Unmatched junction bases numbered 6, after V lost 3 bases and J lost 1 base. The CDR3 has 16 amino acids.

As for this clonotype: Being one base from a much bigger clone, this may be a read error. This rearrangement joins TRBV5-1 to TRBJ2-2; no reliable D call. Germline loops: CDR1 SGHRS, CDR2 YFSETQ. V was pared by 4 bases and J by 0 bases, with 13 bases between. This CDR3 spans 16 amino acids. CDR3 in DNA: TGCGCCAGCAGCCCCGAGAGCCGCGCGAACACCGGGGAGCTGTTTTTT. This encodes CASSPESRANTGELFF.

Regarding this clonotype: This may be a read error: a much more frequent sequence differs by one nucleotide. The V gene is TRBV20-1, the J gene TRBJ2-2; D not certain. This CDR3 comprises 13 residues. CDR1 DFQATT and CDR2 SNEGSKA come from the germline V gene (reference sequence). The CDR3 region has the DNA TGCGGTGCTAGAGAACACAACACCGGGGAGCTGTTTTTT. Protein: CGAREHNTGELFF.

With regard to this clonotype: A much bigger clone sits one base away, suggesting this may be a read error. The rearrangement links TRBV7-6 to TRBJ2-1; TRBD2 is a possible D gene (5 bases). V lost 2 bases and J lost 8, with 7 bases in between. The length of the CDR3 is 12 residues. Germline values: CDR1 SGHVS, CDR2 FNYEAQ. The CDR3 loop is CASSLLGDEQFF. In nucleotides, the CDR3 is TGTGCCAGCAGCTTACTCGGGGATGAGCAGTTCTTC.

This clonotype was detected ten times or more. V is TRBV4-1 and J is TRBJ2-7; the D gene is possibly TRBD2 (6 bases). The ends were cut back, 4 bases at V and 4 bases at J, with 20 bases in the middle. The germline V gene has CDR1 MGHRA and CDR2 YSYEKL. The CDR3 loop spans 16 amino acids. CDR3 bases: TGCGCCAGCAGCCTGAGTACGGACGGGAGAGGGTACGAGCAGTACTTC. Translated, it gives CASSLSTDGRGYEQYF.

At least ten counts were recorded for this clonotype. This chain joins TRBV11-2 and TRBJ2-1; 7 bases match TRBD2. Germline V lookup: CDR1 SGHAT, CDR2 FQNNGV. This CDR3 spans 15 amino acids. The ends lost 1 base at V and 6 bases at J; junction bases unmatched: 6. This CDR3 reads CASSLGGGNINEQFF. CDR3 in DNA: TGTGCCAGCAGCTTAGGGGGGGGGAACATCAATGAGCAGTTCTTC.

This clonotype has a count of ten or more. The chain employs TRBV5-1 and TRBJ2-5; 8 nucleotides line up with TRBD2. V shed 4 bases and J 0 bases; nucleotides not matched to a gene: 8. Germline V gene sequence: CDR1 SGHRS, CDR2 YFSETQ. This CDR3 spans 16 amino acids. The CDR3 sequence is CASSLIAGSHQETQYF. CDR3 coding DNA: TGCGCCAGCAGCCTGATAGCGGGATCGCACCAAGAGACCCAGTACTTC.

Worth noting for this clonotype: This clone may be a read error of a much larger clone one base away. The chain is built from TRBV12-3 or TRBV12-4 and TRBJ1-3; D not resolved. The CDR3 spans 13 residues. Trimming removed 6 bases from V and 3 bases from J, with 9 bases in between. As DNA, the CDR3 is TGTGCCAGCAGGGCCAACAGTGGAAACACCATATATTTT. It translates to CASRANSGNTIYF.

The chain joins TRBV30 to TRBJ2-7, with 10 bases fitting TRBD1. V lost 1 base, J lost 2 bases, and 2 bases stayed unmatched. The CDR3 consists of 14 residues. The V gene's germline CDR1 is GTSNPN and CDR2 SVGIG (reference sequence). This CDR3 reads CAWSGGTGAYEQYF. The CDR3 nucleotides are TGTGCCTGGAGTGGAGGGACAGGGGCCTACGAGCAGTACTTC.

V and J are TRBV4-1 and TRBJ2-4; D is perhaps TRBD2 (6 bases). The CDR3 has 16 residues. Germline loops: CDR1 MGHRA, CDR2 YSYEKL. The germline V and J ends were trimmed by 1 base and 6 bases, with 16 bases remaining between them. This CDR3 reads CASSQVTRGEGNIQYF. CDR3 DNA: TGCGCCAGCAGCCAAGTGACCCGCGGGGAAGGAAACATTCAGTACTTC.

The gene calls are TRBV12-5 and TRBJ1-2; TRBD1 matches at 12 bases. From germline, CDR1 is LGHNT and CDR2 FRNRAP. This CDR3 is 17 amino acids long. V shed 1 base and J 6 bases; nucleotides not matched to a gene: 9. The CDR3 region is CASGLDLTGQGAHGYTF. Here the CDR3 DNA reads TGTGCTAGTGGTTTGGACCTAACGGGACAGGGGGCTCATGGCTACACCTTC.

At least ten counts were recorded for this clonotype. The CDR3 DNA is TGTGCCAGCAGCCCCTGGGTAGGGACTAGCAATCAGCCCCAGCATTTT. Protein: CASSPWVGTSNQPQHF. The chain employs TRBV5-6 and TRBJ1-5, with a tentative D call TRBD1 (5 bases). The V end lost 4 bases, the J end lost 0 bases, and 14 bases lay between the germline ends. The CDR3 is 16 amino acids. Germline loops: CDR1 SGHDT, CDR2 YYEEEE.

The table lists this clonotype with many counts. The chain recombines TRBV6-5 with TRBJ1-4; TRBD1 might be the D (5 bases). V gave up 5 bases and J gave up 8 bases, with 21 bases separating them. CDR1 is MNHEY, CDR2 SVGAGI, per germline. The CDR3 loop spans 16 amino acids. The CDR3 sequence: CASSPFNGGGEEKLFF. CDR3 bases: TGTGCCAGCAGTCCATTTAACGGGGGGGGAGAGGAAAAACTGTTTTTT.

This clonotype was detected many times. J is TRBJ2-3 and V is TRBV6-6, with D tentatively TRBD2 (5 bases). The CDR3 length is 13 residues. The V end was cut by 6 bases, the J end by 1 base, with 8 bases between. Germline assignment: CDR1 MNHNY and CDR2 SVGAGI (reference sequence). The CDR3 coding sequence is TGTGCCAGCAGATGGACTGGCACAGATACGCAGTATTTT. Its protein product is CASRWTGTDTQYF.